This T cell receptor beta chain was captured by sequencing in a study of shared clonotypes between healthy human individuals. The overall study: CD4 naive cells filled three plates per donor, CD4 memory three, CD8 naive two and CD8 memory one.

Of note for this clone: What it binds is unknown.

For every subset, genomic DNA was evenly distributed across several immunoSEQ plates. The repertoire was sequenced with immunoSEQ multiplex PCR; TCRdb's copy has only in-frame clones and lacks some. The table has 1,400,000 or so clones, about 98.5% seen once. General observations from the study: Sequencing depth was a factor that was expected to affect clonotype sharing among donors.

Sequenced sample: naive CD4+ T cells sorted from blood. Subset of the sample: CD45RA+ positively selected. This TCR derives from a man younger than 45 in good health.

CDR3 region: CASSFWGETQYF. DNA of the CDR3: TGTGCCAGCAGCTTTTGGGGGGAGACCCAGTACTTC. This chain joins TRBV7-9 and TRBJ2-5; D is tentatively TRBD1 or TRBD2 (5 bases each). The CDR3 has 12 amino acids. Germline V lookup: CDR1 SEHNR, CDR2 FQNEAQ (reference sequence). V was clipped by 3 bases and J by 5 bases, with 7 bases between them.